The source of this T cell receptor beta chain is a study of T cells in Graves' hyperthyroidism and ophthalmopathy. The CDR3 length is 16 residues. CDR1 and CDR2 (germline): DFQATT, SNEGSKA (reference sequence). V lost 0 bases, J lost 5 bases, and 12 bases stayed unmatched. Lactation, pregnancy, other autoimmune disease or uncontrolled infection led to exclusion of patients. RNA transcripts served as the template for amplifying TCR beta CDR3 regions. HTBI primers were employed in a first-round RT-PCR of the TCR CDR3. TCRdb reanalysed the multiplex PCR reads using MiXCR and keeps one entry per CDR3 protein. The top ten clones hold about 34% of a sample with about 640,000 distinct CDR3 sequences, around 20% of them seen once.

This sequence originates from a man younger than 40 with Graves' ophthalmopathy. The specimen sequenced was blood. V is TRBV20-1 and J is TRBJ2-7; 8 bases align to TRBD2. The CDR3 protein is CSARDAESGRGDEQYF. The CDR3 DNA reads TGCAGTGCTAGAGATGCTGAGAGCGGGAGAGGTGACGAGCAGTACTTC.